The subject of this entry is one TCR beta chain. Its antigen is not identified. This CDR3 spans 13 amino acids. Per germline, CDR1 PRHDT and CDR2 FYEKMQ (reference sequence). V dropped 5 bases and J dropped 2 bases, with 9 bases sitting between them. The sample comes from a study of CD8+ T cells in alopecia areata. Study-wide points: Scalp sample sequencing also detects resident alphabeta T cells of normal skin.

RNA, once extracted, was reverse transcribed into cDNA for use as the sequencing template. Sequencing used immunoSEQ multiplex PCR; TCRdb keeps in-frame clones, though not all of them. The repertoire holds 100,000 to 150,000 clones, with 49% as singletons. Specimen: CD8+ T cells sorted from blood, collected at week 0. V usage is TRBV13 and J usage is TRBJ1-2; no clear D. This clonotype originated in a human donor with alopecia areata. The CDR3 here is CASSAGGNYGYTF. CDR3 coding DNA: TGTGCCAGCAGCGCAGGCGGGAACTATGGCTACACCTTC.